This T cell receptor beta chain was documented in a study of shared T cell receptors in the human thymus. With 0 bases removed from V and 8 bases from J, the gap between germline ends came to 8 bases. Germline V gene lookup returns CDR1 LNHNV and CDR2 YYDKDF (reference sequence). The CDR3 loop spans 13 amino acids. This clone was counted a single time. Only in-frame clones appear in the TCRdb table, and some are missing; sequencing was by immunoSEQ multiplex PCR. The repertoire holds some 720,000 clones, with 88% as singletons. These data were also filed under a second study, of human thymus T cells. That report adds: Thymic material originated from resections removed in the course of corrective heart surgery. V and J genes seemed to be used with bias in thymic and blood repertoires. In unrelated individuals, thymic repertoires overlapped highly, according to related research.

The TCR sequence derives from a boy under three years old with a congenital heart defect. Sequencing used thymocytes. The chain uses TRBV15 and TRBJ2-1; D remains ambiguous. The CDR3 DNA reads TGTGCCACCAGCAGAGATATACGGGATGAGCAGTTCTTC. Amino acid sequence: CATSRDIRDEQFF.